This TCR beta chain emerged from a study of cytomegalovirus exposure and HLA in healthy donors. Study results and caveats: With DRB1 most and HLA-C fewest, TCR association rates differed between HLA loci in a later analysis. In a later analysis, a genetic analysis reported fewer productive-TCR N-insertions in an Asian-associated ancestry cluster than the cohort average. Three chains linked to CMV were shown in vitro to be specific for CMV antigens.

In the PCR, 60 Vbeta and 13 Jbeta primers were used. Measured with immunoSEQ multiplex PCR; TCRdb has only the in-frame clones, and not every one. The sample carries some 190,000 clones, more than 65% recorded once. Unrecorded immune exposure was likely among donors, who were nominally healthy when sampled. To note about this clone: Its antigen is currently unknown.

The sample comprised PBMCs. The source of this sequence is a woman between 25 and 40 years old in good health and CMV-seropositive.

This CDR3 is CASSSRGYENTEAFF. The CDR3 DNA sequence: TGTGCCAGCAGCTCTAGAGGTTATGAGAACACTGAAGCTTTCTTT. The chain links TRBV7-8 to TRBJ1-1; D is undetermined. Trimming cost V 4 bases and J 1 base, with 13 bases left between them. The CDR3 totals 15 residues. Germline V gene lookup returns CDR1 SGHVS and CDR2 FQNEAQ. The full variable domain, its missing parts supplied by reference TRBV7-8 and TRBJ1-1, is GAGVSQSPRYKVAKRGQDVALRCDPISGHVSLFWYQQALGQGPEFLTYFQNEAQLDKSGLPSDRFFAERPEGSVSTLKIQRTQQEDSAVYLCASSSRGYENTEAFFGQGTRLTVV.